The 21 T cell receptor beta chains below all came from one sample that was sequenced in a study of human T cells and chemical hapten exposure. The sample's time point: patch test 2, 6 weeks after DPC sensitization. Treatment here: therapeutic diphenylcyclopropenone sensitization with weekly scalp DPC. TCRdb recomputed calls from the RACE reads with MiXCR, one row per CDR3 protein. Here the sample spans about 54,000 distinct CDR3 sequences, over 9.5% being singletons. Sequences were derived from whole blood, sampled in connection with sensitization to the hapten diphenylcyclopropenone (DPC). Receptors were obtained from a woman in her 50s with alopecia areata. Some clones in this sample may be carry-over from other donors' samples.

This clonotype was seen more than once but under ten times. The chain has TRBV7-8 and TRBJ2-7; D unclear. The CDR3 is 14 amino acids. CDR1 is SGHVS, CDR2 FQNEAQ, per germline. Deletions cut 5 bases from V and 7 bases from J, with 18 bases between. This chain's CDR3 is CASSLGSALREQYF. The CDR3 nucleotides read TGTGCCAGCAGCCTAGGAAGTGCCCTACGAGAGCAGTACTTC. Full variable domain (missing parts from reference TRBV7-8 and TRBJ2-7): GAGVSQSPRYKVAKRGQDVALRCDPISGHVSLFWYQQALGQGPEFLTYFQNEAQLDKSGLPSDRFFAERPEGSVSTLKIQRTQQEDSAVYLCASSLGSALREQYFGPGTRLTVT.

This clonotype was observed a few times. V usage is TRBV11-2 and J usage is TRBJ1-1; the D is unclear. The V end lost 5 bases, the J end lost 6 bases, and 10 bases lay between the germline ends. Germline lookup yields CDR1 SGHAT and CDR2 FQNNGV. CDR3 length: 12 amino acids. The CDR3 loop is CASSKWKAEAFF. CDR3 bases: TGTGCCAGCAGCAAATGGAAGGCTGAAGCTTTCTTT.

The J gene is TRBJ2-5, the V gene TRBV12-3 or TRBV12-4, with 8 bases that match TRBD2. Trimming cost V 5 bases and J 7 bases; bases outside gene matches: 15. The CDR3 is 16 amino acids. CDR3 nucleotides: TGTGCCAGCAGTCGAGGACTAGCTCAGAGTTATGGGACCCAGTACTTC. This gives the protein CASSRGLAQSYGTQYF.

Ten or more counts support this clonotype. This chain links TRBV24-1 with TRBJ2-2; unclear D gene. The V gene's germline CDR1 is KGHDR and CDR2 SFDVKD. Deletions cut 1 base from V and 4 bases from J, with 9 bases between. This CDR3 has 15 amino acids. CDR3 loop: CATSDFRVPTGELFF. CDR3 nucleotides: TGTGCCACCAGTGATTTCCGGGTCCCCACCGGGGAGCTGTTTTTT.

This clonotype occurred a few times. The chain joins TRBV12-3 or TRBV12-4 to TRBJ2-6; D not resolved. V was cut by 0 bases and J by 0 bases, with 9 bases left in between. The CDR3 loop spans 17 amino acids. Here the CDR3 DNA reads TGTGCCAGCAGTTTAGCGCTTAGCTCCTCTGGGGCCAACGTCCTGACTTTC. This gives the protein CASSLALSSSGANVLTF.

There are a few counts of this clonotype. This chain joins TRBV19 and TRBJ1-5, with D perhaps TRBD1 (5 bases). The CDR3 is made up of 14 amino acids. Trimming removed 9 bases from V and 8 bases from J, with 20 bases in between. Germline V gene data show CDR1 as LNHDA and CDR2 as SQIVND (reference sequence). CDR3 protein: CASRRQSSWEPQHF. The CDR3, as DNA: TGTGCCAGCAGAAGACAGTCTAGTTGGGAGCCCCAGCATTTT.

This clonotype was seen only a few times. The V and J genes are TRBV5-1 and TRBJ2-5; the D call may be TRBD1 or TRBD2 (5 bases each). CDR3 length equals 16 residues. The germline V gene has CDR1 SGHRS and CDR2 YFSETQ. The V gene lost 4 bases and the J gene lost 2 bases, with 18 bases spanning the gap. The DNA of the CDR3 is TGCGCCAGCAGCCCCTTTGGGGGTTCAGATCAAGAGACCCAGTACTTC. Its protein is CASSPFGGSDQETQYF. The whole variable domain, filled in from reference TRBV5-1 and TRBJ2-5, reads KAGVTQTPRYLIKTRGQQVTLSCSPISGHRSVSWYQQTPGQGLQFLFEYFSETQRNKGNFPGRFSGRQFSNSRSEMNVSTLELGDSALYLCASSPFGGSDQETQYFGPGTRLLVL.

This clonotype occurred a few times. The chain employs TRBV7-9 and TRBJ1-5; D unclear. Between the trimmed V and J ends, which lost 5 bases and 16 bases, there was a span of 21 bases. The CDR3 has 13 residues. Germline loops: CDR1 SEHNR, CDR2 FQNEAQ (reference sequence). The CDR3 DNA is TGTGCCAGCAGCGCACATCAGGCCCTCGCCCTACATTTT. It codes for CASSAHQALALHF.

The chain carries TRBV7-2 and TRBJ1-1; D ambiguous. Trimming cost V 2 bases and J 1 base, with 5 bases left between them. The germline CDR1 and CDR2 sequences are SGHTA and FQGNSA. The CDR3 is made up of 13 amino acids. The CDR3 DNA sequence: TGTGCCAGCAGCTTATATAGGAACACTGAAGCTTTCTTT. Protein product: CASSLYRNTEAFF.

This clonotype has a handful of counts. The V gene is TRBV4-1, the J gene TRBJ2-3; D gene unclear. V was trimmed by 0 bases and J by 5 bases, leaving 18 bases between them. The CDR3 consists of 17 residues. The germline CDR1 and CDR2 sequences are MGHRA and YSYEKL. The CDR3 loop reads CASSQEPAASELDTQYF. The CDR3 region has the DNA TGCGCCAGCAGCCAAGAGCCGGCCGCCTCAGAACTAGATACGCAGTATTTT.

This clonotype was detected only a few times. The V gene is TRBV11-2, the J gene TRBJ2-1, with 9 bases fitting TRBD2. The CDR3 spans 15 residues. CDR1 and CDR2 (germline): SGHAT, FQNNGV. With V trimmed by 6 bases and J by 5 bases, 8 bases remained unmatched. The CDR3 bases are TGTGCCAGCAGGGTTTTAGCGGGAGAACACAATGAGCAGTTCTTC. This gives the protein CASRVLAGEHNEQFF.

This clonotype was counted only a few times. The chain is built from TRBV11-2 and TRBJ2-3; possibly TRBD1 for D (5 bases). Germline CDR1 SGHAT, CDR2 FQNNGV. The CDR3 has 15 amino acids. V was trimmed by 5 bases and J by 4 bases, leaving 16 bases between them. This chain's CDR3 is CASSPGNGRADTQYF. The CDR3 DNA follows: TGTGCCAGCAGCCCAGGGAATGGAAGGGCAGATACGCAGTATTTT. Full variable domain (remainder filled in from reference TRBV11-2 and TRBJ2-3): EAGVAQSPRYKIIEKRQSVAFWCNPISGHATLYWYQQILGQGPKLLIQFQNNGVVDDSQLPKDRFSAERLKGVDSTLKIQPAKLEDSAVYLCASSPGNGRADTQYFGPGTRLTVL.

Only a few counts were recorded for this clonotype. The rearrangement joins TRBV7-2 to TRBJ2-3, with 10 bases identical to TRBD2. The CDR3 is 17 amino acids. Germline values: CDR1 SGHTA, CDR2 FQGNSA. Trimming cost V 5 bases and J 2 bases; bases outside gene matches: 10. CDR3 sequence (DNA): TGTGCCAGCAGCCGACTAGCGGGTCCCGCTCCCACAGATACGCAGTATTTT. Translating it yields CASSRLAGPAPTDTQYF.

In DNA, the CDR3 is TGTGCCAGCAGCTTGGCAGATACGAATGGCTACACCTTC. This codes for CASSLADTNGYTF. The V gene is TRBV7-8, the J gene TRBJ1-2; D uncertain. The CDR3 contains 13 residues. Trimming cost V 3 bases and J 6 bases, with 11 bases left between them. CDR1 SGHVS and CDR2 FQNEAQ come from the germline V gene. Full variable domain (rest looked up from reference TRBV7-8 and TRBJ1-2): GAGVSQSPRYKVAKRGQDVALRCDPISGHVSLFWYQQALGQGPEFLTYFQNEAQLDKSGLPSDRFFAERPEGSVSTLKIQRTQQEDSAVYLCASSLADTNGYTFGSGTRLTVV.

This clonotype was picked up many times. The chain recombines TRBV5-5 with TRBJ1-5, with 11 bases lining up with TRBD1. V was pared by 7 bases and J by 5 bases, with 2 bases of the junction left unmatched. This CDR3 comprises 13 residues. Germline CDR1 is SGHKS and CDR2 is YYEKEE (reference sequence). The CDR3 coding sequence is TGTGCCAGCGGGACAGGGGGGGATCAGCCCCAGCATTTT. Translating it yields CASGTGGDQPQHF.

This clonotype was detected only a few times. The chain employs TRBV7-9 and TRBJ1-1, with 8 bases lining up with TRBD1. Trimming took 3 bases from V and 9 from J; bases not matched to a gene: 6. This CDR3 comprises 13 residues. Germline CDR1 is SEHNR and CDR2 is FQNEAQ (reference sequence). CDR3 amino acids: CASSFGQGDQAFF. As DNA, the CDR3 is TGTGCCAGCAGCTTCGGACAGGGTGACCAAGCTTTCTTT.

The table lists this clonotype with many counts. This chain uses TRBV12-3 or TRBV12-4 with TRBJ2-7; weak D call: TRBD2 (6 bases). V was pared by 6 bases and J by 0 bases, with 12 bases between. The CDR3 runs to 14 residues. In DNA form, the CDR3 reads TGTGCCAGCAGCCGACTAGGGAGCTCCTACGAGCAGTACTTC. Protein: CASSRLGSSYEQYF.

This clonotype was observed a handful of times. Here the CDR3 DNA reads TGTGCCAGCACCCTGGTCAAGACAGGGAAAGGGGGAAAACTGTTTTTT. This translates into CASTLVKTGKGGKLFF. V usage is TRBV7-9 and J usage is TRBJ1-4; 7 bases match TRBD1. The V and J ends lost 7 bases and 10 bases, in that order; junction bases with no gene match: 18. The CDR3 consists of 16 residues. Germline V gives CDR1 SEHNR, CDR2 FQNEAQ (reference sequence).

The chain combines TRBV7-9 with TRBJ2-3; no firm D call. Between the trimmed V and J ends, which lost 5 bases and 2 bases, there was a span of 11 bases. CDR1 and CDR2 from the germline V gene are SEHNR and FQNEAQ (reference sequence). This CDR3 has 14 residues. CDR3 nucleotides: TGTGCCAGCAGCCCCTACTACCACACAGATACGCAGTATTTT. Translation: CASSPYYHTDTQYF.

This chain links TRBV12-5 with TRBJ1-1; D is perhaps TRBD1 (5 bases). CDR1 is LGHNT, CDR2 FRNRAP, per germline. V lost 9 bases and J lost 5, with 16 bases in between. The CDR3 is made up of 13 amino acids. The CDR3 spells CASSLGGGTEAFF. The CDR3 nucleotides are TGTGCTAGCTCCTTGGGGGGAGGTACTGAAGCTTTCTTT.

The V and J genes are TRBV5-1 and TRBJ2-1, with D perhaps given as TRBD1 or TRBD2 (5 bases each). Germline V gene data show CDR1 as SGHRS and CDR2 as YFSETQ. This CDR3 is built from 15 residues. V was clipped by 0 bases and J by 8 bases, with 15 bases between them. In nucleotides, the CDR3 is TGCGCCAGCAGCTTGGGCAGGGACCCGGGGCATGAGCAGTTCTTC. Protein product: CASSLGRDPGHEQFF.